Below, 29 T cell receptor beta chains from the same sample are listed, as sequenced in a study of siplizumab effects on memory and regulatory T cells. The data were produced by immunoSEQ multiplex PCR, yet TCRdb's version contains in-frame clones alone and is incomplete. The sample holds tens of thousands of clones, less than 98% seen once. Sequencing was carried out using naive CD4+ T cells sorted from blood. The receptor set was obtained from a human donor in good health.

The chain has TRBV30 and TRBJ1-4; 9 bases line up with TRBD1. The CDR3 consists of 16 residues. V shed 4 bases and J 8 bases; nucleotides not matched to a gene: 14. Germline V gene data show CDR1 as GTSNPN and CDR2 as SVGIG (reference sequence). The CDR3 sequence: CAWTPGTGQIGEKLFF. Here the CDR3 DNA reads TGTGCCTGGACCCCCGGGACAGGGCAGATCGGGGAAAAACTGTTTTTT.

This chain joins TRBV28 and TRBJ1-2, with D possibly matching TRBD1 (6 bases). The CDR3 runs to 15 residues. Germline V lookup: CDR1 MDHEN, CDR2 SYDVKM. V lost 5 bases, J lost 7 bases, and 20 bases lay in between. The CDR3 reads CASSPPQGKVRGYTF. CDR3 coding DNA: TGTGCCAGCAGTCCTCCACAGGGAAAAGTACGTGGCTACACCTTC.

In nucleotides, the CDR3 is TGTGCCAGTAGTATAGCGGCAGGGGGTACCTACGAGCAGTACTTC. Encoded protein: CASSIAAGGTYEQYF. The chain has TRBV19 and TRBJ2-5; 7 nucleotides match TRBD1. The better agreement between TRBJ2-7 and the DNA end casts doubt on the J call. The CDR3 is made up of 15 amino acids. The V gene's germline CDR1 is LNHDA and CDR2 SQIVND (reference sequence).

This clone was picked up a small number of times. The rearrangement joins TRBV18 to TRBJ1-4; 7 positions agree with TRBD1. Unmatched junction bases numbered 4, after V lost 4 bases and J lost 5 bases. The CDR3 has 14 residues. The germline V gene has CDR1 KGHSH and CDR2 LQKENI. The CDR3 DNA is TGTGCCAGCTCACTGGCGACAGGGAATGAAAAACTGTTTTTT. Translation gives CASSLATGNEKLFF.

J is TRBJ2-2 and V is TRBV28; D might be TRBD2 (6 bases). Germline CDR1 MDHEN, CDR2 SYDVKM. There are 13 residues in the CDR3. The V and J ends lost 10 bases and 2 bases respectively, with 11 bases between them. CDR3 loop: CAMGRENTGELFF. The CDR3 region has the DNA TGTGCCATGGGGCGGGAAAACACCGGGGAGCTGTTTTTT.

The rearrangement links TRBV18 to TRBJ2-3, with unresolved D. Germline V gene data show CDR1 as KGHSH and CDR2 as LQKENI. The V gene lost 4 bases and the J gene lost 2 bases, with 7 bases spanning the gap. The CDR3 loop spans 13 amino acids. Here the CDR3 reads CASSRVNTDTQYF. CDR3 sequence (DNA): TGTGCCAGCTCACGGGTTAACACAGATACGCAGTATTTT.

The V gene is TRBV7-2, the J gene TRBJ2-7; 10 bases agree with TRBD1. The CDR3 runs 14 residues. Germline assignment: CDR1 SGHTA and CDR2 FQGNSA. V dropped 3 bases and J dropped 4; count of bases not matched to a gene: 3. CDR3 in amino acids: CASSLDRGRYEQYF. The CDR3 DNA reads TGTGCCAGCAGCTTGGACAGGGGGAGGTACGAGCAGTACTTC.

The genes are TRBV6-6 and TRBJ2-4; 13 bases fit TRBD2. CDR1 is MNHNY and CDR2 is SVGAGI in the germline V gene (reference sequence). CDR3 size: 16 residues. The ends lost 5 bases at V and 8 bases at J; junction bases unmatched: 9. The CDR3, as DNA: TGTGCCAGCAGTCGGGGACTAGCGGGGAACGAGGACATTCAGTACTTC. As protein: CASSRGLAGNEDIQYF.

The chain recombines TRBV11-3 with TRBJ1-6, with D uncertain. V was shortened by 5 bases and J by 1 base, with 3 bases between the two germline ends. This CDR3 comprises 13 residues. Germline CDR1 SGHNT, CDR2 YENEEA. CDR3 protein: CASSTSYNSPLHF. The CDR3 DNA reads TGTGCCAGCAGCACATCCTATAATTCACCCCTCCACTTT.

The chain carries TRBV5-4 and TRBJ2-2; tentatively, D is TRBD2 (6 bases). V lost 4 bases and J 6 bases, leaving 19 bases between the germline ends. The CDR3 extends over 16 amino acids. Germline V lookup: CDR1 SGHNT, CDR2 YYREEE (reference sequence). For the CDR3, the DNA is TGTGCCAGCAGCCCATATGGACCGGGGGTCGCCGGGGAGCTGTTTTTT. It specifies CASSPYGPGVAGELFF.

The genes are TRBV30 and TRBJ1-2; no clear D gene. CDR3 length: 13 amino acids. The V end lost 2 bases, the J end lost 3 bases, and 10 bases lay between the germline ends. Germline CDR1 GTSNPN, CDR2 SVGIG (reference sequence). CDR3 coding DNA: TGTGCCTGGAGTTTGAACGCCCACTATGGCTACACCTTC. Translated, it gives CAWSLNAHYGYTF. The whole variable domain, remainder taken from reference TRBV30 and TRBJ1-2, is SQTIHQWPATLVQPVGSPLSLECTVEGTSNPNLYWYRQAAGRGLQLLFYSVGIGQISSEVPQNLSASRPQDRQFILSSKKLLLSDSGFYLCAWSLNAHYGYTFGSGTRLTVV.

This chain connects TRBV4-2 to TRBJ2-1; the D gene is possibly TRBD2 (5 bases). CDR1 is LGHNA and CDR2 is YNFKEQ in the germline V gene. The V and J ends lost 4 bases and 2 bases respectively, with 15 bases between them. CDR3 length equals 16 residues. The CDR3 sequence: CASSPGGGSAYNEQFF. DNA for the CDR3: TGTGCCAGCAGCCCTGGCGGAGGCAGCGCCTACAATGAGCAGTTCTTC.

The chain combines TRBV7-8 with TRBJ2-1, with 8 nucleotides matching TRBD2. The V gene end was trimmed by 5 bases and the J gene end by 6 bases; junction bases not matched to a gene: 18. Germline V gives CDR1 SGHVS, CDR2 FQNEAQ. The CDR3 is made up of 18 amino acids. CDR3 loop: CASSHRRARGGQGNEQFF. CDR3 coding DNA: TGTGCCAGCAGCCATCGGAGGGCACGGGGGGGCCAGGGCAATGAGCAGTTCTTC.

The chain has TRBV18 and TRBJ1-2, with 10 bases lining up with TRBD1. The CDR3 contains 15 residues. Germline CDR1 is KGHSH and CDR2 is LQKENI. V lost 3 bases and J lost 2; bases outside the gene matches: 3. The chain's CDR3 is CASSPGTGANYGYTF. The CDR3 coding sequence is TGTGCCAGCTCACCCGGGACAGGGGCGAACTATGGCTACACCTTC.

The chain uses TRBV2 and TRBJ1-6; TRBD1 matches 8 bases. Per the germline V gene, CDR1 is SNHLY and CDR2 is FYNNEI. The CDR3 sequence is 14 residues long. The junction had 5 bases not matched to a gene; V was cut back by 6 bases and J by 7 bases. CDR3 residues: CASRDRGSNSPLHF. CDR3 coding DNA: TGTGCCAGCAGAGACAGGGGAAGCAATTCACCCCTCCACTTT.

The chain recombines TRBV27 with TRBJ1-2; D unclear. The ends were cut back, 10 bases at V and 3 bases at J, with 12 bases in the middle. The CDR3 is 12 residues long. CDR1 MNHEY and CDR2 SMNVEV come from the germline V gene (reference sequence). CDR3 DNA sequence: TGTGCCAACCTATGCCTCTACTATGGCTACACCTTC. Amino acid sequence: CANLCLYYGYTF.

This rearrangement joins TRBV7-2 to TRBJ2-1, with a weak D call TRBD2 (5 bases). Looked up from germline, CDR1 is SGHTA and CDR2 is FQGNSA. The CDR3 loop spans 16 amino acids. Trimming removed 5 bases at V and 2 bases at J, with 16 bases between. The CDR3 DNA reads TGTGCCAGCAGCCTACGGACTCTAGTGACCTACAATGAGCAGTTCTTC. It encodes CASSLRTLVTYNEQFF.

The chain employs TRBV7-2 and TRBJ2-7; 7 bases match TRBD2. This CDR3 is 16 amino acids long. From germline, CDR1 is SGHTA and CDR2 FQGNSA. Germline trimming cut 1 base from V and 1 base from J; bases unmatched to any gene: 7. CDR3 nucleotide sequence: TGTGCCAGCAGCTTAGTTTTCGCGGGAGTATCCTACGAGCAGTACTTC. It encodes CASSLVFAGVSYEQYF.

The chain links TRBV5-1 to TRBJ2-7; TRBD2 matches 12 bases. Trimming removed 4 bases from V and 2 bases from J; junction bases left unmatched: 4. The CDR3 is 15 amino acids. The germline gives CDR1 SGHRS, CDR2 YFSETQ. CDR3: CASSPWTSGAYEQYF. The CDR3 nucleotides read TGCGCCAGCAGCCCATGGACTAGCGGGGCCTACGAGCAGTACTTC.

This sequence joins TRBV29-1 and TRBJ1-5; the D is unclear. V gave up 8 bases and J gave up 4 bases, with 9 bases separating them. This CDR3 comprises 11 residues. The germline gives CDR1 SQVTM, CDR2 ANQGSEA. The CDR3: CSPQENQPQHF. DNA for the CDR3: TGCAGCCCGCAGGAAAATCAGCCCCAGCATTTT.

The chain has TRBV7-2 and TRBJ2-3; no clear D. The ends were cut back, 5 bases at V and 0 bases at J, with 3 bases in the middle. Germline lookup yields CDR1 SGHTA and CDR2 FQGNSA. The length of the CDR3 is 12 residues. The CDR3 sequence is CASSLSTDTQYF. In nucleotides, the CDR3 is TGTGCCAGCAGCCTAAGCACAGATACGCAGTATTTT.

The rearrangement uses TRBV19 and TRBJ2-3; D unresolved. V gave up 3 bases and J gave up 4 bases, with 8 bases separating them. The CDR3 loop spans 13 amino acids. Germline CDR1 and CDR2: LNHDA and SQIVND (reference sequence). CDR3 sequence: CASSIGYSDTQYF. DNA of the CDR3: TGTGCCAGTAGTATCGGGTACTCAGATACGCAGTATTTT. Based on the CDR3 plus reference TRBV19 and TRBJ2-3, the full variable domain is DGGITQSPKYLFRKEGQNVTLSCEQNLNHDAMYWYRQDPGQGLRLIYYSQIVNDFQKGDIAEGYSVSREKKESFPLTVTSAQKNPTAFYLCASSIGYSDTQYFGPGTRLTVL.

The chain has TRBV14 and TRBJ2-4; 7 nucleotides align to TRBD1. CDR3 length: 16 amino acids. The ends lost 4 bases at V and 4 bases at J; junction bases unmatched: 10. Per germline, CDR1 SGHDN and CDR2 FVKESK. For the CDR3, the DNA is TGTGCCAGCAGCCTTGCCTCGGACAGGATTAAAAACATTCAGTACTTC. It specifies CASSLASDRIKNIQYF.

V and J are TRBV6-4 and TRBJ2-3; a possible D gene is TRBD2 (5 bases). The V end was cut by 6 bases, the J end by 1 base, with 14 bases between. Germline V gene lookup returns CDR1 MRHNA and CDR2 SNTAGT. The CDR3 length is 15 residues. CDR3 DNA sequence: TGTGCCAGCAGCCTCCGGGGAGAGGGCACAGATACGCAGTATTTT. Protein product: CASSLRGEGTDTQYF.

The gene calls are TRBV6-5 and TRBJ1-2; a weak D match, TRBD1 (5 bases). The CDR3 consists of 13 residues. Between the trimmed V and J ends, which lost 2 bases and 6 bases, there was a span of 10 bases. Germline V gives CDR1 MNHEY, CDR2 SVGAGI. The CDR3 region has the DNA TGTGCCAGCAGTTACGAGGGGCGGGATGGCTACACCTTC. Translating gives CASSYEGRDGYTF.

The chain employs TRBV30 and TRBJ1-6; no definite D call. Trimming shortened V by 2 bases and J by 10 bases, and 18 bases separated the two germline ends. The CDR3 consists of 15 residues. CDR1 GTSNPN and CDR2 SVGIG come from the germline V gene (reference sequence). The CDR3: CAWSQRSPKVSPLHF. DNA of the CDR3: TGTGCCTGGAGTCAACGATCACCTAAGGTGTCACCCCTCCACTTT.

This rearrangement joins TRBV7-6 to TRBJ2-2; D unclear. This CDR3 contains 14 residues. The V end was cut by 5 bases, the J end by 0 bases, with 7 bases between. CDR1 SGHVS and CDR2 FNYEAQ come from the germline V gene. CDR3 in DNA: TGTGCCAGCAGCGTGGGCTCGAACACCGGGGAGCTGTTTTTT. Translating it yields CASSVGSNTGELFF.

The CDR3 reads CASSLIYGGTVHNEQFF. In nucleotides, the CDR3 is TGTGCCAGCAGCCTAATCTACGGCGGGACAGTACACAATGAGCAGTTCTTC. J is TRBJ2-1 and V is TRBV11-3, with a possible D match to TRBD1 (7 bases). Germline V gives CDR1 SGHNT, CDR2 YENEEA. The V gene lost 5 bases and the J gene lost 5 bases, with 22 bases spanning the gap. The CDR3 loop spans 17 amino acids.

The chain recombines TRBV6-6 with TRBJ2-1, with TRBD2 identical over 11 bases. Germline values: CDR1 MNHNY, CDR2 SVGAGI (reference sequence). V was pared by 0 bases and J by 10 bases, with 2 bases of the junction left unmatched. CDR3 size: 14 residues. CDR3 DNA sequence: TGTGCCAGCAGTTACTCGCTAGCGGGAGGCGAGCAGTTCTTC. As protein: CASSYSLAGGEQFF.